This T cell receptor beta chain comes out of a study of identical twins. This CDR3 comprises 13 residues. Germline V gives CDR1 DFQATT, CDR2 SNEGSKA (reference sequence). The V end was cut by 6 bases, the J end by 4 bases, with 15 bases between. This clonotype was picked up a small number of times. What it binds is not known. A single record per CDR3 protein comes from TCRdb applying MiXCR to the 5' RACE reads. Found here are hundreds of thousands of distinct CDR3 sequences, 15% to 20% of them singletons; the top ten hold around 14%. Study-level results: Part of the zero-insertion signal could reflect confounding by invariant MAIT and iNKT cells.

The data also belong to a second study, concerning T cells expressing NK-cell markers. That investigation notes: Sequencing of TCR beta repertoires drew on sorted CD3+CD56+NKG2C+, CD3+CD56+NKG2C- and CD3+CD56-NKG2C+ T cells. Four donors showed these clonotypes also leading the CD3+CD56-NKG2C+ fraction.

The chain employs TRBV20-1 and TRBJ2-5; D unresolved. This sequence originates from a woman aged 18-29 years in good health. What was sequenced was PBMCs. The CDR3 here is CSASFADPETQYF. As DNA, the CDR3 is TGCAGTGCCTCGTTTGCGGACCCAGAGACCCAGTACTTC.